Shown below are 28 T cell receptor beta chains from a single sample sequenced in a study of breast tumors, draining lymph nodes, adjacent tissues. The lymph nodes were axillary draining lymph nodes from breast cancer patients. TCRdb re-analysed the multiplex PCR reads in MiXCR, keeping a single row per CDR3 protein. The data show around 130,000 distinct CDR3 sequences, 21% seen once. Sequencing was done on a sample of axillary lymph node tissue. All receptors come from a female donor with breast cancer. Some clones in this sample may be carry-over from other donors' samples.

In its sample, this clonotype was seen many times. The V gene is TRBV9, the J gene TRBJ1-2, with a possible D match to TRBD1 (5 bases). Trimming cost V 4 bases and J 4 bases, with 11 bases left between them. The CDR3 runs to 13 residues. Germline V gives CDR1 SGDLS, CDR2 YYNGEE. The CDR3 sequence is CASSRDDIYGYTF. CDR3 coding DNA: TGTGCCAGCAGCCGGGACGATATCTATGGCTACACCTTC. The whole variable domain, filled in from reference TRBV9 and TRBJ1-2, reads DSGVTQTPKHLITATGQRVTLRCSPRSGDLSVYWYQQSLDQGLQFLIQYYNGEERAKGNILERFSAQQFPDLHSELNLSSLELGDSALYFCASSRDDIYGYTFGSGTRLTVV.

In its sample, this clonotype was seen a few times. The chain combines TRBV5-4 with TRBJ2-7; 7 bases match TRBD2. The germline CDR1 and CDR2 sequences are SGHNT and YYREEE (reference sequence). Unmatched junction bases numbered 5, after V lost 0 bases and J lost 2 bases. The CDR3 spans 15 residues. CDR3 sequence: CASSLVASGTYEQYF. For the CDR3, the DNA is TGTGCCAGCAGCTTGGTGGCTAGCGGAACCTACGAGCAGTACTTC.

As for this clonotype: As the CDR3 is not closed by the conserved phenylalanine or tryptophan, this likely results from a read error. The gene calls are TRBV18 and TRBJ1-5, with TRBD1 identical over 7 bases. The CDR3 runs to 15 residues. J was trimmed by 7 bases and V by 2 bases; bases with no gene match: 8. CDR1 is KGHSH and CDR2 is LQKENI in the germline V gene. CDR3 residues: CASSPSRGRGQPQHV. The CDR3 DNA is TGTGCCAGCTCACCATCGAGGGGGCGGGGGCAGCCCCAGCATGTT.

Worth noting for this clonotype: A read error may explain this, as a much larger clone is one base away. V usage is TRBV4-2 and J usage is TRBJ2-5; D unclear. This CDR3 has 14 amino acids. From germline, CDR1 is LGHNA and CDR2 YNFKEQ. The CDR3 coding sequence is TGTGCCAGCGGCCAAGAGTTAGGCATCGAGACCCAGTACTTC. It specifies CASGQELGIETQYF.

This clonotype was counted many times. The V gene is TRBV15, the J gene TRBJ2-5, with 9 bases that match TRBD1. The CDR3 spans 14 residues. With V trimmed by 3 bases and J by 7 bases, 6 bases remained unmatched. Germline loops: CDR1 LNHNV, CDR2 YYDKDF (reference sequence). The CDR3 is CATSRDRGEVTQYF. The CDR3 nucleotides read TGTGCCACCAGCAGGGACAGGGGTGAGGTGACCCAGTACTTC. Looking up the rest from reference TRBV15 and TRBJ2-5 gives the full variable domain: DAMVIQNPRYQVTQFGKPVTLSCSQTLNHNVMYWYQQKSSQAPKLLFHYYDKDFNNEADTPDNFQSRRPNTSFCFLDIRSPGLGDTAMYLCATSRDRGEVTQYFGPGTRLLVL.

This chain joins TRBV19 and TRBJ2-5, with D perhaps TRBD1 or TRBD2 (6 bases each). Trimming removed 7 bases from V and 4 bases from J, with 16 bases in between. The CDR3 contains 14 residues. Germline V CDR1 and CDR2: LNHDA, SQIVND (reference sequence). The CDR3 protein is CASNAQGSGETQYF. The CDR3 region has the DNA TGTGCCAGTAACGCACAGGGTAGCGGAGAGACCCAGTACTTC.

Turning to this clonotype: One end of the junction varies from germline; a read error may be responsible. This chain joins TRBV18 and TRBJ1-5; D perhaps matches TRBD1 (5 bases). Germline assignment: CDR1 KGHSH and CDR2 LQKENI. The CDR3 runs 17 residues. The CDR3 DNA is TGTGCCAGCTCACCAGGATCGGGGGGGACGAGCAGTCAGCCCCAGCATTTT. Translating it yields CASSPGSGGTSSQPQHF.

There are many counts of this clonotype. The V call is TRBV7-9, the J call TRBJ2-3; 7 bases line up with TRBD2. This CDR3 has 16 residues. V shed 1 base, J shed 1 base, and the junction held 5 bases outside the gene matches. CDR1 is SEHNR, CDR2 FQNEAQ, per germline (reference sequence). CDR3 amino acids: CASSLDAGVRTDTQYF. The CDR3 DNA reads as TGTGCCAGCAGCTTAGATGCGGGAGTCCGCACAGATACGCAGTATTTT.

This clonotype was observed many times. The chain joins TRBV18 to TRBJ2-7, with D tentatively TRBD1 (6 bases). Trimming stripped 3 bases from V and 9 bases from J, with 21 bases between. This CDR3 is built from 15 residues. CDR1 is KGHSH, CDR2 LQKENI, per germline. The CDR3 DNA reads as TGTGCCAGCTCACCCATCCAAGGACAGCCCCCTAGGCAGTACTTC. This codes for CASSPIQGQPPRQYF.

This clonotype was observed many times. The rearrangement links TRBV12-3 or TRBV12-4 to TRBJ1-2; TRBD1 agrees at 8 bases. V trimming: 6 bases; J trimming: 8 bases; junction bases outside the gene matches: 11. This CDR3 has 14 amino acids. The chain's CDR3 is CASSPGQGVRGYTF. The CDR3 DNA reads as TGTGCCAGCAGCCCAGGACAGGGAGTGAGAGGCTACACCTTC.

Only a few counts were recorded for this clonotype. This rearrangement joins TRBV28 to TRBJ1-4, with unresolved D. The CDR3 sequence is 18 residues long. Trimming left V 4 bases short and J 5 bases short, with 23 bases between. CDR1 and CDR2 from the germline V gene are MDHEN and SYDVKM. Written as DNA, the CDR3 is TGTGCCAGCAGTTACGGAGAGGGCCAGATTAACTGGAATGAAAAACTGTTTTTT. Protein sequence: CASSYGEGQINWNEKLFF.

This clonotype was detected many times. The chain links TRBV7-6 to TRBJ2-5; 8 bases agree with TRBD1. The J segment lost 0 bases and the V segment lost 5 bases, leaving 14 bases of the junction unmatched. The CDR3 runs 18 residues. CDR1 and CDR2 from the germline V gene are SGHVS and FNYEAQ. The chain's CDR3 is CASSADAGTGLYQETQYF. The CDR3 coding sequence is TGTGCCAGCAGCGCGGACGCCGGGACAGGCTTGTACCAAGAGACCCAGTACTTC.

This clonotype was detected many times. The chain is built from TRBV28 and TRBJ2-1; TRBD1 matches 7 bases. The CDR3 covers 15 residues. The V gene's germline CDR1 is MDHEN and CDR2 SYDVKM. Trimming cost V 7 bases and J 6 bases; bases outside gene matches: 12. In nucleotides, the CDR3 is TGTGCCAGCAACAACGACAGGGATGGCGGCAATGAGCAGTTCTTC. Translation gives CASNNDRDGGNEQFF.

This clonotype was seen repeatedly, ten times or more. The chain links TRBV12-3 or TRBV12-4 to TRBJ2-7; D remains ambiguous. The ends were cut back, 4 bases at V and 6 bases at J, with 22 bases in the middle. This CDR3 comprises 16 residues. CDR3 protein: CASSSDFTGWVGEQYF. The CDR3 bases are TGTGCCAGCAGTTCAGACTTCACCGGGTGGGTAGGCGAGCAGTACTTC.

This clonotype was seen at least ten times. The chain couples TRBV5-4 to TRBJ2-7; 11 bases are a match to TRBD2. Germline CDR1 is SGHNT and CDR2 is YYREEE (reference sequence). Trimming at V came to 4 bases and at J to 6 bases, leaving 6 bases not matched to a gene. This CDR3 contains 14 residues. CDR3 DNA: TGTGCCAGCAGCGTGGCCGGGACTAGCGGCGAGCAGTACTTC. Translating it yields CASSVAGTSGEQYF.

Of note for this clonotype: A read error is possible here, since a much larger clone lies one base away. The chain recombines TRBV9 with TRBJ2-1; perhaps TRBD2 as D (7 bases). This CDR3 spans 21 amino acids. CDR1 SGDLS and CDR2 YYNGEE come from the germline V gene. Between the trimmed V and J ends, which lost 4 bases and 0 bases, there was a span of 29 bases. This CDR3 reads CASSPQPGLGGGTSSYNEQFF. Written as DNA, the CDR3 is TGTGCCAGCAGCCCCCAACCGGGCCTAGGGGGAGGGACGAGCTCCTACAATGAGCAGTTCTTC. The complete variable domain, with remaining parts taken from reference TRBV9 and TRBJ2-1, reads DSGVTQTPKHLITATGQRVTLRCSPRSGDLSVYWYQQSLDQGLQFLIQYYNGEERAKGNILERFSAQQFPDLHSELNLSSLELGDSALYFCASSPQPGLGGGTSSYNEQFFGPGTRLTVL.

This clonotype was recorded many times. The CDR3 DNA follows: TGTGCCAGCTCTCCACGGGGGCGCTCCTACGAGCAGTACTTC. As protein: CASSPRGRSYEQYF. J is TRBJ2-7 and V is TRBV7-2, with D perhaps being TRBD1 or TRBD2 (6 bases each). The CDR3 is made up of 14 amino acids. The germline V and J ends were trimmed by 8 bases and 0 bases, with 14 bases remaining between them. In germline, CDR1 is SGHTA, CDR2 FQGNSA.

This clonotype showed up many times. The genes are TRBV27 and TRBJ1-2, with D possibly matching TRBD1 (6 bases). This CDR3 contains 12 residues. Trimming cost V 6 bases and J 8 bases, with 13 bases left between them. In germline, CDR1 is MNHEY, CDR2 SMNVEV (reference sequence). CDR3 sequence: CASSDRLGGYTF. The CDR3 DNA reads TGTGCCAGCAGCGACAGGTTGGGAGGCTACACCTTC.

This clonotype was detected only a few times. The chain links TRBV27 to TRBJ2-1; TRBD2 matches 10 bases. CDR3 size: 16 residues. CDR1 MNHEY and CDR2 SMNVEV come from the germline V gene (reference sequence). The junction had 12 bases not matched to a gene; V was cut back by 7 bases and J by 6 bases. CDR3 DNA: TGTGCCAGCACTCTCTCCAGACTAGCGGGCGTCAATGAGCAGTTCTTC. Protein: CASTLSRLAGVNEQFF.

The sample holds many counts of this clonotype. This chain links TRBV27 with TRBJ2-7; 9 bases fit TRBD1. This CDR3 is built from 14 residues. With V trimmed by 4 bases and J by 3 bases, 4 bases remained unmatched. Germline V gene lookup returns CDR1 MNHEY and CDR2 SMNVEV (reference sequence). For the CDR3, the DNA is TGTGCCAGCAGTTCACAGGGGGCGGTCTACGAGCAGTACTTC. Translating gives CASSSQGAVYEQYF.

A word on this clonotype: Just one base apart from a much larger clone, this may be a read error. The chain links TRBV18 to TRBJ2-5; tentatively, D is TRBD2 (5 bases). Germline-derived CDR1 and CDR2 are KGHSH and LQKENI. The CDR3 has 13 amino acids. The germline V and J ends were trimmed by 6 bases and 4 bases, with 12 bases remaining between them. CDR3 sequence (DNA): TGTGCCAGCTCCCGACGGGGTAGAGAGACCCAGTACTTC. Protein product: CASSRRGRETQYF.

The J gene is TRBJ2-4, the V gene TRBV7-9, with D unresolved. CDR1 is SEHNR and CDR2 is FQNEAQ in the germline V gene (reference sequence). The CDR3 spans 14 residues. V was trimmed by 6 bases and J by 0 bases, leaving 9 bases between them. CDR3 region: CASSQSAAKNIQYF. The DNA for the CDR3 is TGTGCCAGCAGTCAGTCGGCAGCCAAAAACATTCAGTACTTC.

This clonotype was recorded many times. The rearrangement uses TRBV11-2 and TRBJ2-5; tentative D call: TRBD2 (5 bases). CDR1 is SGHAT and CDR2 is FQNNGV in the germline V gene. The ends were cut back, 0 bases at V and 4 bases at J, with 18 bases in the middle. The CDR3 runs to 17 residues. The CDR3 loop reads CASSLEPAVGYGETQYF. CDR3 DNA sequence: TGTGCCAGCAGCTTAGAGCCAGCGGTCGGATACGGAGAGACCCAGTACTTC.

CDR3 protein: CASSPRRTGITYEQYF. The CDR3 DNA follows: TGTGCCAGCAGTCCCCGACGGACAGGGATAACTTACGAGCAGTACTTC. V is TRBV2 and J is TRBJ2-7; 8 bases agree with TRBD1. Germline V CDR1 and CDR2: SNHLY, FYNNEI. Trimming removed 5 bases from V and 4 bases from J; junction bases left unmatched: 13. This CDR3 has 16 residues.

This clonotype occurred many times. At one of its ends the junction is not consistent with the germline gene, which may arise from a read error. CDR3: CASSLDGTAGGNTIYF. The DNA of the CDR3 is TGTGCTAGCAGCTTAGACGGGACAGCCGGGGGAAACACCATATATTTT. The rearrangement links TRBV7-7 to TRBJ1-3; 7 bases agree with TRBD1. The CDR3 has 16 amino acids. CDR1 and CDR2 from the germline V gene are SSHAT and FNYEAQ (reference sequence).

This clonotype showed up just a few times. V gene TRBV19 combines with J gene TRBJ2-2; 14 bases are a match to TRBD2. The germline V gene encodes CDR1 LNHDA and CDR2 SQIVND (reference sequence). V was pared by 3 bases and J by 2 bases, with 2 bases of the junction left unmatched. The CDR3 spans 17 residues. The CDR3 spells CASSIGTSGSNTGELFF. CDR3 nucleotides: TGTGCCAGTAGTATCGGGACTAGCGGGAGCAACACCGGGGAGCTGTTTTTT. Together with reference TRBV19 and TRBJ2-2, the CDR3 gives the full variable domain: DGGITQSPKYLFRKEGQNVTLSCEQNLNHDAMYWYRQDPGQGLRLIYYSQIVNDFQKGDIAEGYSVSREKKESFPLTVTSAQKNPTAFYLCASSIGTSGSNTGELFFGEGSRLTVL.

As regards this clonotype: A read error is possible here, since a much larger clone lies one base away. A read error is likely, as this CDR3 ends without the conserved phenylalanine or tryptophan. V gene TRBV3-1 combines with J gene TRBJ2-7, with 8 bases lining up with TRBD2. The junction had 5 bases not matched to a gene; V was cut back by 3 bases and J by 4 bases. The CDR3 runs 14 residues. Germline CDR1 is LGHDT and CDR2 is YNNKEL (reference sequence). The CDR3, as DNA: TGTGCCAGCAGCCAGGGACTAGTTGATTACGAGCAGTACCTC. Translated: CASSQGLVDYEQYL.

This clonotype was found many times. V usage is TRBV28 and J usage is TRBJ1-4; D possibly corresponds to TRBD1 (6 bases). Germline loops: CDR1 MDHEN, CDR2 SYDVKM. V lost 6 bases, J lost 5 bases, and 10 bases lay in between. The CDR3 has 13 amino acids. The CDR3 DNA reads as TGTGCCAGCAGGGACAGCCCGAATGAAAAACTGTTTTTT. This gives the protein CASRDSPNEKLFF.